The clone carrying this T cell receptor (beta chain) showed up just a few times. The antigen is unknown. TCRdb ran MiXCR on the 5' RACE reads and lists one entry per CDR3 protein. The sample consists of tens of thousands of distinct CDR3 sequences, less than 30% of them appearing once. General study results and limits: Tumor memory CD4+ T cell TCR gene usage was found to cluster with blood and lymph node memory CD4+ cells and with lymph node naive CD4+ cells. Whole repertoires were not studied in the larger cohort, only one V-J beta rearrangement.

Treg sorting used a CD4+CD25+CD127-/low gate. V lost 4 bases and J lost 3; bases outside the gene matches: 6. Germline V gene lookup returns CDR1 DFQATT and CDR2 SNEGSKA (reference sequence). The CDR3 contains 14 residues. Sample: tumor-infiltrating Tregs sorted from the breast tumor. The clonotype originates from a female donor with breast cancer. The chain has TRBV20-1 and TRBJ2-5; 9 bases match TRBD2. The CDR3 protein is CSAKVAGVKETQYF. CDR3 DNA sequence: TGCAGTGCTAAAGTAGCGGGAGTAAAAGAGACCCAGTACTTC.